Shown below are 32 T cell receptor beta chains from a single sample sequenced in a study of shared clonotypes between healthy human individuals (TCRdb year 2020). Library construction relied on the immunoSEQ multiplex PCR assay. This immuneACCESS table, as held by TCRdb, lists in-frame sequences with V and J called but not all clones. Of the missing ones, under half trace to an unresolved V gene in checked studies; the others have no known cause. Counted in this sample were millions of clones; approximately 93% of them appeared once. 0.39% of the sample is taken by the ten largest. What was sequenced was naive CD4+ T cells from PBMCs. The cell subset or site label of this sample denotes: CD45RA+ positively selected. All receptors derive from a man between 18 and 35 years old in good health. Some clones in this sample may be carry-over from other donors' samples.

CDR3 DNA: TGTGCCAGCAGGGCTAGCGGAACTCGGTACAATGAGCAGTTCTTC. It yields the protein CASRASGTRYNEQFF. The chain is built from TRBV7-2 and TRBJ2-1; 7 bases are a match to TRBD2. Germline trimming cut 6 bases from V and 4 bases from J; bases unmatched to any gene: 9. CDR1 is SGHTA and CDR2 is FQGNSA in the germline V gene. CDR3 length: 15 residues.

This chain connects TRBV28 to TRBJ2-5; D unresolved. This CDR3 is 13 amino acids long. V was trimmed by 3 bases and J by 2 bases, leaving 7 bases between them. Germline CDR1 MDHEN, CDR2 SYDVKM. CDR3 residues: CASSFSEQETQYF. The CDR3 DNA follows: TGTGCCAGCAGTTTTAGTGAACAAGAGACCCAGTACTTC.

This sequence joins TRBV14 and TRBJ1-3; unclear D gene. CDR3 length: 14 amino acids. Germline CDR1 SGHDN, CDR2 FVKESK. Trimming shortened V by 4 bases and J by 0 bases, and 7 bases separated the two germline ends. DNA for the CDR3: TGTGCCAGCAGCCCAGTACTCTCTGGAAACACCATATATTTT. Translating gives CASSPVLSGNTIYF. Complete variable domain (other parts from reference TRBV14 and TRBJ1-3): EAGVTQFPSHSVIEKGQTVTLRCDPISGHDNLYWYRRVMGKEIKFLLHFVKESKQDESGMPNNRFLAERTGGTYSTLKVQPAELEDSGVYFCASSPVLSGNTIYFGEGSWLTVV.

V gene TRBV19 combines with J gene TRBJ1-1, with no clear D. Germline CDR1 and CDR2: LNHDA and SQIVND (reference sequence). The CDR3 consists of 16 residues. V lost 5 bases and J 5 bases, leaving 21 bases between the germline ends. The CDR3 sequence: CASSSGRVMLGTEAFF. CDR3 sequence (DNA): TGTGCCAGTAGTTCCGGGAGGGTGATGCTGGGGACTGAAGCTTTCTTT.

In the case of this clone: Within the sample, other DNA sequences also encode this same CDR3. CDR3 in amino acids: CSVGSRGETQYF. CDR3 bases: TGCAGCGTTGGAAGTCGAGGGGAGACCCAGTACTTC. The rearrangement links TRBV29-1 to TRBJ2-5, with D possibly TRBD2 on 5 matching bases. Germline lookup yields CDR1 SQVTM and CDR2 ANQGSEA. V gave up 4 bases and J gave up 5 bases, with 11 bases separating them. This CDR3 region has 12 residues.

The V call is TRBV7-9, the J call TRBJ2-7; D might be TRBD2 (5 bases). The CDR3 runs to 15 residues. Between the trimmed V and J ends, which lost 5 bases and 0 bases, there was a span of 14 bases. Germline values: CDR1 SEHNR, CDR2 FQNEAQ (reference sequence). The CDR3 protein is CASSPPGESSYEQYF. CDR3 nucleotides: TGTGCCAGCAGCCCACCCGGGGAGAGCTCCTACGAGCAGTACTTC.

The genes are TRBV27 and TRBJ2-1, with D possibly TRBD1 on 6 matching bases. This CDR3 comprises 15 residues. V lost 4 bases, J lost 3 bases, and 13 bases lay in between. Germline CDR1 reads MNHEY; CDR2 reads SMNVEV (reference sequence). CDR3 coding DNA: TGTGCCAGCAGTTCCCGACAGGATCTCTACAATGAGCAGTTCTTC. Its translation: CASSSRQDLYNEQFF.

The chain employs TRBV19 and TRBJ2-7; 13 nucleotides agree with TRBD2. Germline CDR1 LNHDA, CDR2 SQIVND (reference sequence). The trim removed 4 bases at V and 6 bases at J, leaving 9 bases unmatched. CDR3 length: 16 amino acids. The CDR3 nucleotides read TGTGCCAGTAGTAAGGGACTAGCGGGAAGTGTTGGCGAGCAGTACTTC. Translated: CASSKGLAGSVGEQYF.

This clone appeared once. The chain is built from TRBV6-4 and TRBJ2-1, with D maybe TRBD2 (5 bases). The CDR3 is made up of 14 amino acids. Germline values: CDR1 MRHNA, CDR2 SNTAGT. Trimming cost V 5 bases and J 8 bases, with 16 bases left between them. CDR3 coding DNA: TGTGCCAGCAGTCGGGAACTCATGGGATATGAGCAGTTCTTC. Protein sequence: CASSRELMGYEQFF.

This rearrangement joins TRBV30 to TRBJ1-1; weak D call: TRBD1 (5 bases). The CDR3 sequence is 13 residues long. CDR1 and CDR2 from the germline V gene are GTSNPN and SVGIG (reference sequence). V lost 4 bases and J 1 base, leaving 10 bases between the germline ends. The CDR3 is CAWKGRTNTEAFF. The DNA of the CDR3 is TGTGCCTGGAAGGGGCGGACGAACACTGAAGCTTTCTTT.

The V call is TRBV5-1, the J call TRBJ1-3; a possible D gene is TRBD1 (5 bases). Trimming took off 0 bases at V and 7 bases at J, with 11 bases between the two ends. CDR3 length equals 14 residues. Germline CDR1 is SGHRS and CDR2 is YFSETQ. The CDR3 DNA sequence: TGCGCCAGCAGCTTGGTGTCAGGGTGGAACACCATATATTTT. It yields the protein CASSLVSGWNTIYF.

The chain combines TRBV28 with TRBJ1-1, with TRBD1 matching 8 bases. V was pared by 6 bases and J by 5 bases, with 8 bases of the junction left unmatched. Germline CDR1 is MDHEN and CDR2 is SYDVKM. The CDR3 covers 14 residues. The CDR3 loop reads CASRARTGRTEAFF. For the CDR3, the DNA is TGTGCCAGCAGGGCTCGGACAGGGCGAACTGAAGCTTTCTTT.

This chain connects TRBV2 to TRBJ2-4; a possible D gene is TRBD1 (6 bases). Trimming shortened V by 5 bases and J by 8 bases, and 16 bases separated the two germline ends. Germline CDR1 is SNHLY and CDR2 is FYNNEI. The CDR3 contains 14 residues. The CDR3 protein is CASSRRTEGDIQYF. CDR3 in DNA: TGTGCCAGCAGTCGAAGGACAGAAGGGGACATTCAGTACTTC. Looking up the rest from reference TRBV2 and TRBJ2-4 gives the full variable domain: EPEVTQTPSHQVTQMGQEVILRCVPISNHLYFYWYRQILGQKVEFLVSFYNNEISEKSEIFDDQFSVERPDGSNFTLKIRSTKLEDSAMYFCASSRRTEGDIQYFGAGTRLSVL.

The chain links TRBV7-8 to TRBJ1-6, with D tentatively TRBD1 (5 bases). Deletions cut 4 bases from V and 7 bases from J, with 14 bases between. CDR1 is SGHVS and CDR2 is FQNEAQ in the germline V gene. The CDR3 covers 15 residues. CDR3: CASSSRQGQNSPLHF. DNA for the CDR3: TGTGCCAGCAGCTCCCGGCAGGGCCAGAATTCACCCCTCCACTTT.

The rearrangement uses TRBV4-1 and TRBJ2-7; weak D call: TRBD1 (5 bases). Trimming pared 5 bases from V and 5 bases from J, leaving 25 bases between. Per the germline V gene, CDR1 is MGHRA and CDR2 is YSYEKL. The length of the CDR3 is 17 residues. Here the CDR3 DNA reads TGCGCCAGCAGCGCATTTGGCCCGGCAGGCCGCAGGGACGAGCAGTACTTC. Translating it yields CASSAFGPAGRRDEQYF.

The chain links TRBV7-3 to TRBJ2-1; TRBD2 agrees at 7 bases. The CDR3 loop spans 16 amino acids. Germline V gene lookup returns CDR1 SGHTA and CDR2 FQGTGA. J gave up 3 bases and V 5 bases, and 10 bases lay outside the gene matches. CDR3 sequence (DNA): TGTGCCAGCAGCCCGGGCTCCGGGACTATCTACAATGAGCAGTTCTTC. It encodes CASSPGSGTIYNEQFF.

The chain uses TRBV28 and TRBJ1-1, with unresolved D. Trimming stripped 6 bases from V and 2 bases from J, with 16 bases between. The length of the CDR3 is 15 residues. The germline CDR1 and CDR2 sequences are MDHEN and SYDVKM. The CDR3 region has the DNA TGTGCCAGCAGCCCTAGACGGACCGGTAACACTGAAGCTTTCTTT. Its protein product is CASSPRRTGNTEAFF.

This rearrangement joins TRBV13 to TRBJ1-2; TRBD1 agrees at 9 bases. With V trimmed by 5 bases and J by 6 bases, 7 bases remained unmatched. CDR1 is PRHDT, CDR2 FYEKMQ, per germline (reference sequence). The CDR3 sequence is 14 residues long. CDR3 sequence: CASSQPGQGNGYTF. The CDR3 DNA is TGTGCCAGCAGCCAACCGGGACAGGGCAATGGCTACACCTTC. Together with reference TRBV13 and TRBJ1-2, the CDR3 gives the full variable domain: AAGVIQSPRHLIKEKRETATLKCYPIPRHDTVYWYQQGPGQDPQFLISFYEKMQSDKGSIPDRFSAQQFSDYHSELNMSSLELGDSALYFCASSQPGQGNGYTFGSGTRLTVV.

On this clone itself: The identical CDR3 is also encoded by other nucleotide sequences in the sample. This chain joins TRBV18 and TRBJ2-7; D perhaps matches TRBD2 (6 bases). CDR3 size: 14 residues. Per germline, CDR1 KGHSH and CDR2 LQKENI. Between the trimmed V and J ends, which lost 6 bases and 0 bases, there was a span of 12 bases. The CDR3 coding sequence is TGTGCCAGCTCGCCGGGGACTGGCTCCTACGAGCAGTACTTC. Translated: CASSPGTGSYEQYF.

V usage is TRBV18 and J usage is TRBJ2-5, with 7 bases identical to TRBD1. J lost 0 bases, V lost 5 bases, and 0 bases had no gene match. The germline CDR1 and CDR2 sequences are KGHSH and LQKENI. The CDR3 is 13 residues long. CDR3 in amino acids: CASSTGDQETQYF. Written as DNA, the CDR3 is TGTGCCAGCTCAACAGGGGACCAAGAGACCCAGTACTTC.

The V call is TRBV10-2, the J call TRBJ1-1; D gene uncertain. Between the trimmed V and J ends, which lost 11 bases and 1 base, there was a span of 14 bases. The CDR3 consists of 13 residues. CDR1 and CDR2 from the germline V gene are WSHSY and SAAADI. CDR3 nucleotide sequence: TGCGCCCCCCCCTGGGTAGAGAACACTGAAGCTTTCTTT. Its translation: CAPPWVENTEAFF.

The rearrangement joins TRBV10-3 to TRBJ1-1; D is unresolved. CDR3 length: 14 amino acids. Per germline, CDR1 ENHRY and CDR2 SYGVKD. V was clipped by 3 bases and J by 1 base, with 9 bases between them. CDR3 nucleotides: TGTGCCATCAGTGATCCCCGGCAGAACACTGAAGCTTTCTTT. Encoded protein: CAISDPRQNTEAFF.

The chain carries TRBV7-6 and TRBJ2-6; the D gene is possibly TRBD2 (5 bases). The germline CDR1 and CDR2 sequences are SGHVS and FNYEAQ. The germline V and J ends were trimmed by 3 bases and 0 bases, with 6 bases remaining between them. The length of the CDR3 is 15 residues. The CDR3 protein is CASSFGLSGANVLTF. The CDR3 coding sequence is TGTGCCAGCAGCTTCGGACTCTCTGGGGCCAACGTCCTGACTTTC.

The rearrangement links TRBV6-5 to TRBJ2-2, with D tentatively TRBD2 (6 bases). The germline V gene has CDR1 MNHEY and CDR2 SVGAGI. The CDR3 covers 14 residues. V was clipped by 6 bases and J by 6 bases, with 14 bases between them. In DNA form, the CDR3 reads TGTGCCAGCAGGTCGGGAGTCGAGGCCGGGGAGCTGTTTTTT. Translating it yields CASRSGVEAGELFF.

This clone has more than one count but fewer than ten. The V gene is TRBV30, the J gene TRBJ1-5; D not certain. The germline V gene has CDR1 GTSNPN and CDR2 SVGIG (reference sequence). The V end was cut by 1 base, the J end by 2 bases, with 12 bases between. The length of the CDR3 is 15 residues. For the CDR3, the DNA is TGTGCCTGGAGTGATTCAGGTCATGGCAATCAGCCCCAGCATTTT. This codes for CAWSDSGHGNQPQHF.

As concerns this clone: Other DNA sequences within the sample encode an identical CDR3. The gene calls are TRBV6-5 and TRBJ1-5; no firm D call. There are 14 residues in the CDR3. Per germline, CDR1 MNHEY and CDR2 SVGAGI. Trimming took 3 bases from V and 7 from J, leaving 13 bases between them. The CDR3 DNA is TGTGCCAGCAGTTATCGTACCGGGTCGCAGCCCCAGCATTTT. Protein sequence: CASSYRTGSQPQHF.

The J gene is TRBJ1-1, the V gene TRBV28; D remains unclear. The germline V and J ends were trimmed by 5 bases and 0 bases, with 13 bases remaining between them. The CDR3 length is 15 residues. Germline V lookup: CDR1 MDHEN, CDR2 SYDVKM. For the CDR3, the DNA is TGTGCCAGCAGTCCGCCGGCAGGCCTGAACACTGAAGCTTTCTTT. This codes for CASSPPAGLNTEAFF.

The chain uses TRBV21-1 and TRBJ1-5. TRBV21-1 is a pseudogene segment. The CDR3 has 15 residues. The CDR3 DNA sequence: TGTGCCAGCAGCAAAGTTGGAGGTATAAATCAGCCCCAGCATTTT. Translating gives CASSKVGGINQPQHF.

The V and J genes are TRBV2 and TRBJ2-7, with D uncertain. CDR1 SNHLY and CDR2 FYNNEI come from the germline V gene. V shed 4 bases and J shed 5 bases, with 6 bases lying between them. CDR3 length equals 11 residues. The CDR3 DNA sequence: TGTGCCAGCAGTGCCTATGACGAGCAGTACTTC. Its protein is CASSAYDEQYF.

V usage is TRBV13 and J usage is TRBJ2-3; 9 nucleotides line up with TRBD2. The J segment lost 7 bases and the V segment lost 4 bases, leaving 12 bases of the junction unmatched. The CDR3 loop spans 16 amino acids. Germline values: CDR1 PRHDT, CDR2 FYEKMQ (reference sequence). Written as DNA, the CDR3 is TGTGCCAGCAGCTCCTCGACTAGCGGCCGCTCAAATACGCAGTATTTT. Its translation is CASSSSTSGRSNTQYF.

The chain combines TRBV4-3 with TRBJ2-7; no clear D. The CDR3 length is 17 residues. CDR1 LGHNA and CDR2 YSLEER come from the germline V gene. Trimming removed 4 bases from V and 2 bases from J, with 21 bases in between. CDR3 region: CASSPYIHPGVTYEQYF. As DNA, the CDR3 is TGCGCCAGCAGCCCGTACATCCATCCGGGTGTGACCTACGAGCAGTACTTC.

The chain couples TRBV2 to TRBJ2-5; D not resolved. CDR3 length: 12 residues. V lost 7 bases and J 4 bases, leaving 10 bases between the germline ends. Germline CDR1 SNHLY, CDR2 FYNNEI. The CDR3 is CASNRFGETQYF. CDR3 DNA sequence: TGTGCCAGCAATCGATTCGGAGAGACCCAGTACTTC.